This is a list of T cell receptor beta chains from one sample in a study of T cell repertoires in cytomegalovirus infection. MiXCR, applied by TCRdb to the reads, yields one record per CDR3 protein. The table has around 320,000 distinct CDR3 sequences, roughly 9.5% seen once. The sample consisted of PBMCs. These receptor sequences come from a human donor in good health (CMV status not recorded). Some clones in this sample may be carry-over from other donors' samples. Both conserved end residues are part of each CDR3. Each record gives: D gene, clone size, J gene, V gene, CDR3 protein, CDR3 DNA. A D gene is named only where the DNA matches it firmly. Not all rows give a size; the values are once, few, many and, for expanded clones, a class.

d_call: TRBD2; clone_size: -; j_call: TRBJ2-3; v_call: TRBV20-1; cdr3_aa: CSAPSGGPSDTQYF; cdr3_nt: TGCAGTGCCCCGAGCGGGGGTCCTTCAGATACGCAGTATTTT
d_call: -; clone_size: few; j_call: TRBJ2-3; v_call: TRBV9; cdr3_aa: CASTLGTTDTQYF; cdr3_nt: TGTGCCAGCACTTTGGGTACCACAGATACGCAGTATTTT
d_call: -; clone_size: -; j_call: TRBJ2-5; v_call: TRBV6-1; cdr3_aa: CASSYGGAFQETQYF; cdr3_nt: TGTGCCAGCAGTTATGGCGGGGCCTTCCAAGAGACCCAGTACTTC
d_call: TRBD2; clone_size: -; j_call: TRBJ2-2; v_call: TRBV24-1; cdr3_aa: CATSDPSGSITGELFF; cdr3_nt: TGTGCCACCAGTGACCCCAGCGGGAGTATAACCGGGGAGCTGTTTTTT
d_call: -; clone_size: -; j_call: TRBJ2-5; v_call: TRBV27; cdr3_aa: CASSTYQGYQETQYF; cdr3_nt: TGTGCCAGCAGTACCTACCAGGGGTACCAAGAGACCCAGTACTTC
d_call: TRBD2; clone_size: many; j_call: TRBJ2-2; v_call: TRBV7-8; cdr3_aa: CASSLGTSGRTGELFF; cdr3_nt: TGTGCCAGCAGCTTAGGTACTAGCGGCCGCACCGGGGAGCTGTTTTTT
d_call: -; clone_size: -; j_call: TRBJ1-5; v_call: TRBV12-3/TRBV12-4; cdr3_aa: CASSRQAAGNQPQHF; cdr3_nt: TGTGCCAGCAGCAGACAGGCCGCTGGCAATCAGCCCCAGCATTTT
d_call: -; clone_size: many; j_call: TRBJ1-5; v_call: TRBV7-9; cdr3_aa: CASSLGQREPQHF; cdr3_nt: TGTGCCAGCAGCTTAGGGCAGAGAGAGCCCCAGCATTTT
d_call: TRBD2; clone_size: many; j_call: TRBJ2-3; v_call: TRBV7-9; cdr3_aa: CASSSSGRGTDTQYF; cdr3_nt: TGTGCCAGCAGCTCTAGCGGGAGGGGCACAGATACGCAGTATTTT
d_call: TRBD1; clone_size: few; j_call: TRBJ1-1; v_call: TRBV19; cdr3_aa: CASIPTGRNTEAFF; cdr3_nt: TGTGCCAGTATCCCGACAGGGAGGAACACTGAAGCTTTCTTT
d_call: TRBD2; clone_size: many; j_call: TRBJ2-5; v_call: TRBV7-2; cdr3_aa: CASSSGLASETQYF; cdr3_nt: TGTGCCAGCAGCTCCGGACTAGCGAGCGAGACCCAGTACTTC
d_call: -; clone_size: -; j_call: TRBJ1-2; v_call: TRBV10-3; cdr3_aa: CAIGGQRGYTF; cdr3_nt: TGTGCCATCGGCGGACAGAGGGGCTACACCTTC
d_call: -; clone_size: few; j_call: TRBJ1-5; v_call: TRBV6-2/TRBV6-3; cdr3_aa: CASSSLEGDNQPQHF; cdr3_nt: TGTGCCAGCAGTTCCCTTGAGGGGGATAATCAGCCCCAGCATTTT
d_call: TRBD1; clone_size: many; j_call: TRBJ2-5; v_call: TRBV7-2; cdr3_aa: CASRDRGSGETQYF; cdr3_nt: TGTGCCAGCCGAGACAGGGGGTCGGGAGAGACCCAGTACTTC
d_call: TRBD2; clone_size: few; j_call: TRBJ2-7; v_call: TRBV2; cdr3_aa: CATHGGEQYF; cdr3_nt: TGTGCCACCCACGGGGGGGAGCAGTACTTC
d_call: TRBD2; clone_size: few; j_call: TRBJ2-1; v_call: TRBV20-1; cdr3_aa: CSARVHRGELAGGYNEQFF; cdr3_nt: TGCAGTGCTAGAGTCCACCGGGGCGAATTAGCGGGGGGGTACAATGAGCAGTTCTTC
d_call: -; clone_size: many; j_call: TRBJ2-1; v_call: TRBV11-1; cdr3_aa: CASSLAPREQFF; cdr3_nt: TGTGCCAGCAGCTTAGCGCCGCGGGAGCAGTTCTTC
d_call: -; clone_size: -; j_call: TRBJ2-3; v_call: TRBV6-5; cdr3_aa: CASGSPKEPTDTQYF; cdr3_nt: TGTGCCAGCGGTTCCCCCAAAGAGCCCACAGATACGCAGTATTTT